This T cell receptor (beta chain) was sequenced during a study of blood T cells in healthy people across ages. General study results and limits: Researchers report that TCR beta diversity correlated strongly with naive T cell percentage.

Together with a sample-barcoded 5' primer, a J-beta primer mix was included in a second PCR lasting 7 to 11 cycles. MiXCR, applied by TCRdb to the 5' RACE reads, yields one record per CDR3 protein. The sample carries 600,000 to 1,000,000 distinct CDR3 sequences, 25% recorded once. This clonotype was counted a few times. The antigen is not known. The V end was cut by 1 base, the J end by 8 bases, with 12 bases between. The CDR3 length is 13 residues. Germline-derived CDR1 and CDR2 are DFQATT and SNEGSKA (reference sequence). The study isolated at least 6.5 million PBMCs from each sample. The sample was also reused in another study, on T cells of mothers and their children. Turning to that study: Thymic selection molds TCR recombination products alike in related and unrelated pairs.

Sequenced input: blood. The genes are TRBV20-1 and TRBJ2-1; no firm D call. The source is a boy between 10 and 17 years old in good health. CDR3 sequence (DNA): TGCAGTGCTAGAGGGGGTTGGCGCGATGAGCAGTTCTTC. Translated, it gives CSARGGWRDEQFF.